Listed here is a single TCR beta chain. This specimen belongs to a study of blood T cell repertoires in COVID-19. Study as a whole: The United States, Italy and Spain supplied acute and convalescent COVID-19 samples. In each case, the material was cDNA or gDNA derived from T cells, B-cell-depleted T cells, or PBMCs.

Authors' data handling: Amplifying reference gene primers gave estimates of nucleated cell counts. Only in-frame clones appear in the TCRdb table, and some are missing; sequencing was by immunoSEQ multiplex PCR. The V and J calls and clone size come from that table; D and trimming were worked out from the DNA. In the table there are 18,000 or so clones, around 83% of which are singletons. Germline V gene data show CDR1 as SGHTA and CDR2 as FQGTGA. The CDR3 is 19 residues long. The V and J ends lost 3 bases and 6 bases, in that order; junction bases with no gene match: 16. Sequenced sample: peripheral blood. The V and J genes are TRBV7-3 and TRBJ2-6, with 8 positions matching TRBD1. The source of this sequence is a human donor with active COVID-19. The donor label of this sample is uncertain. The CDR3 sequence: CASSFNPAGTGSAANVLTF. The CDR3 region has the DNA TGTGCCAGCAGCTTTAATCCCGCCGGGACAGGCAGCGCGGCCAACGTCCTGACTTTC.